What follows are 22 T cell receptor beta chains derived from one specimen sequenced in a study of control samples from healthy donors and cancer patients. Clones were read by immunoSEQ multiplex PCR, and TCRdb kept only the in-frame ones, dropping some. The profile shows about 220,000 clones, roughly 94% of them singletons. The material sequenced was blood. The receptors come from a man in his forties or fifties in good health.

The gene calls are TRBV2 and TRBJ2-7, with D perhaps matching TRBD1 (5 bases). CDR3 length: 13 amino acids. V dropped 4 bases and J dropped 9 bases, with 16 bases sitting between them. Germline V CDR1 and CDR2: SNHLY, FYNNEI. The CDR3 here is CASSARVRDRQYV. For the CDR3, the DNA is TGTGCCAGCAGTGCTCGGGTCAGGGATCGGCAGTACGTC.

This sequence joins TRBV11-3 and TRBJ2-1; 8 nucleotides align to TRBD1. The V segment lost 5 bases and the J segment 7 bases; nucleotides outside the gene matches: 7. The germline V gene has CDR1 SGHNT and CDR2 YENEEA. The CDR3 is made up of 14 amino acids. The CDR3 protein is CASSPYQGANEQFF. CDR3 sequence (DNA): TGTGCCAGCAGCCCATACCAGGGGGCAAATGAGCAGTTCTTC.

This sequence joins TRBV6-1 and TRBJ1-3, with 7 bases aligning to TRBD1. CDR1 and CDR2 from the germline V gene are MNHNS and SASEGT. There are 17 residues in the CDR3. The ends lost 4 bases at V and 4 bases at J; junction bases unmatched: 13. CDR3 in DNA: TGTGCCAGCAGTGCAACAGGGGCCCTCGGGGAGGGAAACACCATATATTTT. Translated, it gives CASSATGALGEGNTIYF.

The chain is built from TRBV25-1 and TRBJ1-4, with D unclear. Germline CDR1 is MGHDK and CDR2 is SYGVNS. The V end was cut by 4 bases, the J end by 13 bases, with 13 bases between. This CDR3 has 12 amino acids. CDR3 residues: CASSGFSFRLFF. The CDR3 bases are TGTGCCAGCAGTGGGTTCTCGTTTAGACTGTTTTTT.

The chain combines TRBV28 with TRBJ2-7, with 9 positions matching TRBD1. After removal of 5 bases from V and 4 bases from J, the junction contained 12 bases not matched to a gene. This CDR3 region has 16 residues. CDR1 is MDHEN and CDR2 is SYDVKM in the germline V gene. The CDR3 DNA is TGTGCCAGCAGTCCTCCGGGACAGGGCTCCTTTTACGAGCAGTACGTC. Amino acids: CASSPPGQGSFYEQYV.

V usage is TRBV6-1 and J usage is TRBJ1-2; no clear D. V lost 2 bases, J lost 8 bases, and 12 bases lay in between. The CDR3 has 13 amino acids. Germline V gene data show CDR1 as MNHNS and CDR2 as SASEGT. The CDR3 sequence is CASSELAMWGYTF. The CDR3 nucleotides are TGTGCCAGCAGTGAACTGGCTATGTGGGGCTACACCTTC.

The chain combines TRBV7-2 with TRBJ1-3; 7 nucleotides agree with TRBD1. This CDR3 has 16 amino acids. Germline assignment: CDR1 SGHTA and CDR2 FQGNSA. The V gene end was trimmed by 3 bases and the J gene end by 2 bases; junction bases not matched to a gene: 7. Here the CDR3 DNA reads TGTGCCAGCAGCTTCCGGGGGACAGACCCTGGAAACACCATATATTTT. Its protein product is CASSFRGTDPGNTIYF.

The rearrangement joins TRBV7-2 to TRBJ1-2; D gene unclear. The length of the CDR3 is 14 residues. Trimming stripped 1 base from V and 2 bases from J, with 8 bases between. Per the germline V gene, CDR1 is SGHTA and CDR2 is FQGNSA. The CDR3 bases are TGTGCCAGCAGCTTAGGCATGAGAAACTATGGCTACACCTTC. It codes for CASSLGMRNYGYTF.

Comments on this clone: In the same sample, other DNA sequences code for this CDR3. The J gene is TRBJ1-2, the V gene TRBV5-1; no firm D call. The germline V and J ends were trimmed by 0 bases and 4 bases, with 1 base remaining between them. CDR3 length equals 11 residues. Germline V gives CDR1 SGHRS, CDR2 YFSETQ. CDR3 coding DNA: TGCGCCAGCAGCTTGGGCTATGGCTACACCTTC. It encodes CASSLGYGYTF.

The rearrangement uses TRBV5-1 and TRBJ2-2; D possibly corresponds to TRBD2 (7 bases). The ends were cut back, 0 bases at V and 4 bases at J, with 16 bases in the middle. This CDR3 is 17 amino acids long. The germline V gene has CDR1 SGHRS and CDR2 YFSETQ. The CDR3 DNA reads TGCGCCAGCAGCTTGGATAGCGAGGGAGGGGGCACCGGGGAGCTGTTTTTT. Its protein is CASSLDSEGGGTGELFF.

CDR3 sequence (DNA): TGCGCCAGCAGCGGGGACGGAGTGAACACTGAAGCTTTCTTT. As protein: CASSGDGVNTEAFF. The genes are TRBV5-1 and TRBJ1-1; tentatively, D is TRBD1 (5 bases). Trimming took 4 bases from V and 0 from J, leaving 10 bases between them. The length of the CDR3 is 14 residues. Germline-derived CDR1 and CDR2 are SGHRS and YFSETQ.

The chain carries TRBV19 and TRBJ2-2; possibly TRBD2 for D (7 bases). The V end lost 4 bases, the J end lost 5 bases, and 14 bases lay between the germline ends. The CDR3 has 15 amino acids. Germline-derived CDR1 and CDR2 are LNHDA and SQIVND (reference sequence). CDR3 DNA: TGTGCCAGTAGTACGTCGGGGGGCCGGACCGGGGAGCTGTTTTTT. Translated: CASSTSGGRTGELFF.

The chain has TRBV27 and TRBJ1-1, with D unclear. Germline loops: CDR1 MNHEY, CDR2 SMNVEV (reference sequence). The CDR3 has 14 amino acids. Trimming removed 8 bases at V and 0 bases at J, with 13 bases between. The CDR3 sequence: CASRLGFMNTEAFF. The CDR3 DNA is TGTGCCAGCCGTCTGGGGTTTATGAACACTGAAGCTTTCTTT.

This clone has a single count. The chain employs TRBV6-5 and TRBJ2-5; possibly TRBD1 or TRBD2 for D (5 bases each). Germline CDR1 reads MNHEY; CDR2 reads SVGAGI. Trimming shortened V by 8 bases and J by 4 bases, and 20 bases separated the two germline ends. The CDR3 spans 15 residues. The CDR3 DNA is TGTGCCAGCGGCATCAGGGACCCTAAGGGAGAGACCCAGTACTTC. This translates into CASGIRDPKGETQYF.

This rearrangement joins TRBV28 to TRBJ2-7; 12 bases are shared with TRBD1. With V trimmed by 0 bases and J by 5 bases, 5 bases remained unmatched. Germline CDR1 MDHEN, CDR2 SYDVKM. The CDR3 sequence is 16 residues long. CDR3 in amino acids: CASSLWGTGGENEQYF. The CDR3 region has the DNA TGTGCCAGCAGTTTATGGGGGACAGGGGGCGAAAACGAGCAGTACTTC. Together with reference TRBV28 and TRBJ2-7, the CDR3 gives the full variable domain: DVKVTQSSRYLVKRTGEKVFLECVQDMDHENMFWYRQDPGLGLRLIYFSYDVKMKEKGDIPEGYSVSREKKERFSLILESASTNQTSMYLCASSLWGTGGENEQYFGPGTRLTVT.

V and J are TRBV28 and TRBJ1-2; D not resolved. CDR1 and CDR2 (germline): MDHEN, SYDVKM. V shed 6 bases and J shed 8 bases, with 13 bases lying between them. The CDR3 totals 12 residues. This CDR3 is CASSVDLYGYTF. The CDR3 nucleotides read TGTGCCAGCAGCGTCGACTTATACGGCTACACCTTC.

The rearrangement uses TRBV7-9 and TRBJ1-1, with TRBD1 matching over 7 bases. Unmatched junction bases numbered 7, after V lost 3 bases and J lost 6 bases. This CDR3 is built from 14 residues. From germline, CDR1 is SEHNR and CDR2 FQNEAQ (reference sequence). The CDR3 nucleotides are TGTGCCAGCAGCTTCCCGACAGGGAGCTCTGAAGCTTTCTTT. Translation: CASSFPTGSSEAFF. The variable domain in full, with the rest retrieved from reference TRBV7-9 and TRBJ1-1, is DTGVSQNPRHKITKRGQNVTFRCDPISEHNRLYWYRQTLGQGPEFLTYFQNEAQLEKSRLLSDRFSAERPKGSFSTLEIQRTEQGDSAMYLCASSFPTGSSEAFFGQGTRLTVV.

J is TRBJ1-5 and V is TRBV18; 9 nucleotides align to TRBD1. Germline CDR1 KGHSH, CDR2 LQKENI. V shed 3 bases, J shed 9 bases, and the junction held 12 bases outside the gene matches. The CDR3 contains 16 residues. CDR3 nucleotides: TGTGCCAGCTCACCCGCGACCGACAGGGGGGCTCGGCCCCAGCATTTT. Its translation: CASSPATDRGARPQHF.

The chain uses TRBV2 and TRBJ1-6; no reliable D call. This CDR3 is 17 amino acids long. V lost 2 bases and J lost 0, with 11 bases in between. CDR1 SNHLY and CDR2 FYNNEI come from the germline V gene. Written as DNA, the CDR3 is TGTGCCAGCAGTGAACGCAGGTCCAGCTCCTATAATTCACCCCTCCACTTT. Translated: CASSERRSSSYNSPLHF.

In DNA, the CDR3 is TGTGCCAGCTCCGGGGGTGGCAATCAGCCCCAGCATTTT. Its protein is CASSGGGNQPQHF. The chain has TRBV18 and TRBJ1-5, with a weak D call TRBD1 (5 bases). The V end lost 6 bases, the J end lost 2 bases, and 8 bases lay between the germline ends. The CDR3 sequence is 13 residues long. Germline V gene lookup returns CDR1 KGHSH and CDR2 LQKENI.

The rearrangement uses TRBV3-1 (or the pseudogene TRBV3-2) and TRBJ1-4; TRBD1 aligns across 7 bases. Germline V lookup: CDR1 LGHDT, CDR2 YNNKEL (reference sequence). V was clipped by 6 bases and J by 8 bases; unmatched bases: 9. The CDR3 spans 14 residues. Here the CDR3 DNA reads TGTGCCAGCAGTCGACAGGGTCGATCGGAAAAACTGTTTTTT. This gives the protein CASSRQGRSEKLFF.

V is TRBV2 and J is TRBJ2-3, with 10 positions matching TRBD1. The CDR3 has 13 residues. With V trimmed by 8 bases and J by 2 bases, 1 base remained unmatched. Looked up from germline, CDR1 is SNHLY and CDR2 is FYNNEI. CDR3 amino acids: CASGTGVTDTQYF. For the CDR3, the DNA is TGTGCCAGCGGGACAGGGGTCACAGATACGCAGTATTTT. The full variable domain, rest sourced from reference TRBV2 and TRBJ2-3, is EPEVTQTPSHQVTQMGQEVILRCVPISNHLYFYWYRQILGQKVEFLVSFYNNEISEKSEIFDDQFSVERPDGSNFTLKIRSTKLEDSAMYFCASGTGVTDTQYFGPGTRLTVL.